A single sample is the source of the 22 T cell receptor beta chains below, sequenced in a study of blood T cell repertoires in COVID-19 (dated by TCRdb to the early 2020s). Libraries were built with the immunoSEQ multiplex PCR assay. The immuneACCESS repertoire file appears here via TCRdb, limited to in-frame rearrangements. These files lack a portion of the clones; in checked studies, under half of the deficit traces to unresolved V genes, and the cause of the others is not known. The sample has about 90,000 clones on record, around 81% of them singletons. Of the sample, around 6.5% is held by the ten largest clones. The sequencing input was peripheral blood. Receptors originate from a man aged 60 to 69 with acute or convalescent COVID-19.

This chain joins TRBV21-1 and TRBJ1-2; TRBD1, the table's D call, lacks a check against the DNA. TRBV21-1 is recorded as a pseudogene. The length of the CDR3 is 14 residues. The CDR3 nucleotides are TGTGCCAGCAGCAAACGGGCAGGGCGATATGGCTACACCTTC. Translating gives CASSKRAGRYGYTF.

V usage is TRBV7-4 and J usage is TRBJ2-3; a possible D gene is TRBD2 (6 bases). V lost 5 bases and J 2 bases, leaving 17 bases between the germline ends. The CDR3 is 16 residues long. Per the germline V gene, CDR1 is SGHVT and CDR2 is SQSDAQ. The CDR3 sequence is CASSIRTKFTTDTQYF. The CDR3 DNA sequence: TGTGCCAGCAGCATACGGACTAAATTCACCACAGATACGCAGTATTTT.

The chain has TRBV25-1 and TRBJ1-6, with D possibly being TRBD1 (5 bases). Per germline, CDR1 MGHDK and CDR2 SYGVNS. The germline V and J ends were trimmed by 1 base and 10 bases, with 17 bases remaining between them. The CDR3 runs to 16 residues. CDR3 region: CASSESTIGVGSPLHF. As DNA, the CDR3 is TGTGCCAGCAGTGAATCAACGATAGGGGTAGGATCACCCCTCCACTTT. The complete variable domain, with remaining parts taken from reference TRBV25-1 and TRBJ1-6, reads EADIYQTPRYLVIGTGKKITLECSQTMGHDKMYWYQQDPGMELHLIHYSYGVNSTEKGDLSSESTVSRIRTEHFPLTLESARPSHTSQYLCASSESTIGVGSPLHFGNGTRLTVT.

This chain joins TRBV7-2 and TRBJ2-2; D might be TRBD2 (5 bases). From germline, CDR1 is SGHTA and CDR2 FQGNSA. CDR3 length: 13 amino acids. Trimming shortened V by 2 bases and J by 7 bases, and 8 bases separated the two germline ends. The CDR3 sequence: CASSLYRGGELFF. The CDR3 DNA is TGTGCCAGCAGCTTATATCGGGGCGGGGAGCTGTTTTTT.

V gene TRBV3-1 (or the pseudogene TRBV3-2) combines with J gene TRBJ2-1; D perhaps matches TRBD2 (7 bases). Germline CDR1 LGHDT, CDR2 YNNKEL (reference sequence). The germline V and J ends were trimmed by 0 bases and 6 bases, with 12 bases remaining between them. CDR3 size: 15 residues. In DNA, the CDR3 is TGTGCCAGCAGCCAAGACGGTCGGGGGGCCAATGAGCAGTTCTTC. Translation: CASSQDGRGANEQFF.

CDR3 bases: TGTGCCAGCAGTTTAGGCCAGAATAATTCACCCCTCCACTTT. Its protein is CASSLGQNNSPLHF. V and J are TRBV28 and TRBJ1-6; D unresolved. Per germline, CDR1 MDHEN and CDR2 SYDVKM. The CDR3 runs 14 residues. Deletions cut 2 bases from V and 5 bases from J, with 7 bases between.

CDR3 in DNA: TGTGCCAGCAGGGAACAGGGGGTTGGGTCACCCCTCCACTTT. This encodes CASREQGVGSPLHF. The chain is built from TRBV11-2 and TRBJ1-6; 8 bases are shared with TRBD1. Germline values: CDR1 SGHAT, CDR2 FQNNGV. The CDR3 contains 14 residues. V lost 6 bases, J lost 10 bases, and 8 bases stayed unmatched.

The chain joins TRBV9 to TRBJ1-1; tentative D call: TRBD1 (6 bases). CDR1 is SGDLS and CDR2 is YYNGEE in the germline V gene. V was clipped by 2 bases and J by 5 bases, with 13 bases between them. The CDR3 has 14 residues. The CDR3 is CASSVFEQGTEAFF. Here the CDR3 DNA reads TGTGCCAGCAGCGTCTTCGAACAGGGAACTGAAGCTTTCTTT.

This chain links TRBV30 with TRBJ1-1; tentatively, D is TRBD1 (6 bases). Germline values: CDR1 GTSNPN, CDR2 SVGIG (reference sequence). The CDR3 sequence is 13 residues long. Trimming stripped 2 bases from V and 2 bases from J, with 9 bases between. The CDR3 loop reads CAWSRGGNTEAFF. In nucleotides, the CDR3 is TGTGCCTGGAGTAGGGGGGGCAACACTGAAGCTTTCTTT.

The chain combines TRBV30 with TRBJ2-2; 12 positions match TRBD2. Germline V gene sequence: CDR1 GTSNPN, CDR2 SVGIG (reference sequence). Trimming removed 3 bases from V and 4 bases from J; junction bases left unmatched: 6. There are 16 residues in the CDR3. CDR3 sequence: CAWRLAGGPSTGELFF. Written as DNA, the CDR3 is TGTGCCTGGAGGCTAGCGGGGGGGCCCAGCACCGGGGAGCTGTTTTTT.

J is TRBJ1-2 and V is TRBV15; 9 bases fit TRBD1. Germline V gene data show CDR1 as LNHNV and CDR2 as YYDKDF (reference sequence). The CDR3 spans 16 residues. V lost 4 bases and J lost 0; bases outside the gene matches: 6. The chain's CDR3 is CATSNWDREANYGYTF. In nucleotides, the CDR3 is TGTGCCACCAGCAACTGGGACAGGGAGGCTAACTATGGCTACACCTTC. The entire variable domain, with the rest obtained from reference TRBV15 and TRBJ1-2, is as follows: DAMVIQNPRYQVTQFGKPVTLSCSQTLNHNVMYWYQQKSSQAPKLLFHYYDKDFNNEADTPDNFQSRRPNTSFCFLDIRSPGLGDTAMYLCATSNWDREANYGYTFGSGTRLTVV.

V gene TRBV9 combines with J gene TRBJ2-1, with 13 positions matching TRBD2. CDR3 size: 15 residues. Germline CDR1 reads SGDLS; CDR2 reads YYNGEE. Trimming at V came to 3 bases and at J to 7 bases, leaving 4 bases not matched to a gene. In nucleotides, the CDR3 is TGTGCCAGCAGCGAGACTAGCGGGGGGTCTAATGAGCAGTTCTTC. Translated: CASSETSGGSNEQFF. Combining the CDR3 with reference TRBV9 and TRBJ2-1 gives the whole variable domain DSGVTQTPKHLITATGQRVTLRCSPRSGDLSVYWYQQSLDQGLQFLIQYYNGEERAKGNILERFSAQQFPDLHSELNLSSLELGDSALYFCASSETSGGSNEQFFGPGTRLTVL.

The CDR3 loop is CASSEDRGVADTQYF. CDR3 DNA sequence: TGCGCCAGCAGTGAGGACAGGGGAGTGGCAGATACGCAGTATTTT. J is TRBJ2-3 and V is TRBV5-1; 9 nucleotides line up with TRBD1. The CDR3 runs 15 residues. V shed 5 bases, J shed 4 bases, and the junction held 8 bases outside the gene matches. Germline assignment: CDR1 SGHRS and CDR2 YFSETQ.

The rearrangement links TRBV5-4 to TRBJ2-7; 8 positions agree with TRBD1. The CDR3 has 13 residues. With 4 bases clipped from V and 5 bases from J, the junction kept 5 bases outside the gene matches. The germline CDR1 and CDR2 sequences are SGHNT and YYREEE (reference sequence). The CDR3 spells CASSNQGAHEQYF. In DNA, the CDR3 is TGTGCCAGCAGCAATCAGGGGGCCCACGAGCAGTACTTC.

With regard to this clone: The sample holds other DNA sequences that translate to the same CDR3. This chain joins TRBV19 and TRBJ1-1, with D uncertain. Germline V lookup: CDR1 LNHDA, CDR2 SQIVND (reference sequence). The CDR3 runs to 13 residues. V lost 4 bases and J 1 base, leaving 7 bases between the germline ends. This chain's CDR3 is CASSKTGNTEAFF. The CDR3 region has the DNA TGTGCCAGTAGTAAAACCGGGAACACTGAAGCTTTCTTT.

The chain is built from TRBV7-8 and TRBJ2-3; the match to TRBD2 covers 9 bases. This CDR3 is 15 amino acids long. Germline CDR1 and CDR2: SGHVS and FQNEAQ. V was pared by 4 bases and J by 5 bases, with 7 bases of the junction left unmatched. The CDR3 spells CASSSLAGFGDTQYF. CDR3 nucleotide sequence: TGTGCCAGCAGCTCGCTAGCGGGGTTCGGAGATACGCAGTATTTT.

The chain has TRBV2 and TRBJ2-5; 10 bases agree with TRBD1. CDR1 and CDR2 (germline): SNHLY, FYNNEI. The trim removed 6 bases at V and 4 bases at J, leaving 8 bases unmatched. The CDR3 consists of 15 residues. The CDR3 sequence: CASRNGDRGLETQYF. The CDR3 DNA follows: TGTGCCAGCAGGAATGGGGACAGGGGACTAGAGACCCAGTACTTC. Full variable domain (missing parts from reference TRBV2 and TRBJ2-5): EPEVTQTPSHQVTQMGQEVILRCVPISNHLYFYWYRQILGQKVEFLVSFYNNEISEKSEIFDDQFSVERPDGSNFTLKIRSTKLEDSAMYFCASRNGDRGLETQYFGPGTRLLVL.

This sequence joins TRBV4-1 and TRBJ1-5; no firm D call. The CDR3 length is 16 residues. V was shortened by 0 bases and J by 3 bases, with 12 bases between the two germline ends. Germline V gives CDR1 MGHRA, CDR2 YSYEKL. In DNA, the CDR3 is TGCGCCAGCAGCCAAGATTCAGGCACATTCAATCAGCCCCAGCATTTT. This sequence encodes CASSQDSGTFNQPQHF.

The chain combines TRBV5-1 with TRBJ1-4; tentatively, D is TRBD1 (6 bases). CDR3 length: 14 amino acids. Germline V gives CDR1 SGHRS, CDR2 YFSETQ. Trimming pared 3 bases from V and 14 bases from J, leaving 20 bases between. The chain's CDR3 is CASSSGQQGEVLFF. DNA of the CDR3: TGCGCCAGCAGCTCCGGACAACAGGGCGAGGTCCTGTTTTTT.

The V gene is TRBV28, the J gene TRBJ1-4; D is possibly TRBD1 (5 bases). Trimming stripped 2 bases from V and 8 bases from J, with 12 bases between. The CDR3 totals 14 residues. Per the germline V gene, CDR1 is MDHEN and CDR2 is SYDVKM. The CDR3 DNA follows: TGTGCCAGCAGTTTAGGGGGGAGGGAGGAAAAACTGTTTTTT. Translated: CASSLGGREEKLFF.

This clone was counted a single time. The CDR3 region has the DNA TGTGCCAGCAGCTTGGAACAGAGCTCCTACGAGCAGTACTTC. Protein product: CASSLEQSSYEQYF. This chain links TRBV7-6 with TRBJ2-7, with D unclear. V shed 3 bases and J shed 0 bases, with 9 bases lying between them. The CDR3 length is 14 residues. The germline V gene encodes CDR1 SGHVS and CDR2 FNYEAQ.

The chain links TRBV2 to TRBJ1-5; D not resolved. Germline V gene sequence: CDR1 SNHLY, CDR2 FYNNEI. The CDR3 has 15 residues. Trimming removed 1 base from V and 0 bases from J, with 7 bases in between. Here the CDR3 DNA reads TGTGCCAGCAGTGAAGGTAGCTATAGCAATCAGCCCCAGCATTTT. This gives the protein CASSEGSYSNQPQHF.